These 28 T cell receptor beta chains came from one sample sequenced in a study of CD4 T cells in relation to SARS-CoV-2 and coronaviruses. CD4+ T cells from unexposed donors were obtained before the COVID-19 pandemic (2011-2018). CD4+ T cells were isolated from the cells after about 11 days of culture. Only in-frame clones appear in the TCRdb table, and some are missing; sequencing was by immunoSEQ multiplex PCR. The sample contains 20,000 to 30,000 clones, 75% of which appear only once. These receptors lack a known antigen. The sequenced sample was CD4+ T cells from PBMCs, cultured in vitro. The origin of the receptors is a human donor in good health.

This chain connects TRBV5-1 to TRBJ2-1; 7 positions match TRBD2. CDR1 is SGHRS and CDR2 is YFSETQ in the germline V gene. V lost 1 base, J lost 7 bases, and 5 bases stayed unmatched. The CDR3 loop spans 14 amino acids. The CDR3 DNA is TGCGCCAGCAGCTTGACAGCGGGATCGAATGAGCAGTTCTTC. This gives the protein CASSLTAGSNEQFF.

The chain carries TRBV6-5 and TRBJ1-6; 11 bases line up with TRBD1. V was clipped by 1 base and J by 7 bases; unmatched bases: 0. This CDR3 contains 15 residues. The germline gives CDR1 MNHEY, CDR2 SVGAGI. As DNA, the CDR3 is TGTGCCAGCAGTTACTGGGACAGGGGGAATTCACCCCTCCACTTT. This codes for CASSYWDRGNSPLHF.

This clone has more than one count but fewer than ten. The chain combines TRBV4-2 with TRBJ2-7, with D perhaps being TRBD1 or TRBD2 (7 bases each). The CDR3 is 16 residues long. The germline CDR1 and CDR2 sequences are LGHNA and YNFKEQ. V was trimmed by 0 bases and J by 4 bases, leaving 16 bases between them. The CDR3 region is CASSQEGGRGGYEQYF. Written as DNA, the CDR3 is TGTGCCAGCAGCCAAGAGGGGGGCAGGGGGGGATACGAGCAGTACTTC.

This chain joins TRBV5-1 and TRBJ2-1, with D maybe TRBD2 (5 bases). Looked up from germline, CDR1 is SGHRS and CDR2 is YFSETQ. V was shortened by 4 bases and J by 8 bases, with 13 bases between the two germline ends. There are 13 residues in the CDR3. CDR3 nucleotides: TGCGCCAGCAGCCTCGGAGGCTATGATGAGCAGTTCTTC. Amino acid sequence: CASSLGGYDEQFF. Filled out from reference TRBV5-1 and TRBJ2-1, the complete variable domain reads KAGVTQTPRYLIKTRGQQVTLSCSPISGHRSVSWYQQTPGQGLQFLFEYFSETQRNKGNFPGRFSGRQFSNSRSEMNVSTLELGDSALYLCASSLGGYDEQFFGPGTRLTVL.

This chain links TRBV5-4 with TRBJ2-7; the D call may be TRBD1 or TRBD2 (5 bases each). The CDR3 length is 13 residues. Trimming shortened V by 3 bases and J by 4 bases, and 11 bases separated the two germline ends. Germline CDR1 SGHNT, CDR2 YYREEE (reference sequence). In DNA, the CDR3 is TGTGCCAGCAGCTCGCCGGGACCTTACGAGCAGTACTTC. It specifies CASSSPGPYEQYF.

The genes are TRBV27 and TRBJ1-3, with TRBD1 as a possible D gene (6 bases). The CDR3 runs 15 residues. V was clipped by 5 bases and J by 4 bases, with 15 bases between them. Germline V gene lookup returns CDR1 MNHEY and CDR2 SMNVEV (reference sequence). This CDR3 is CASSPHGGGGNTIYF. Here the CDR3 DNA reads TGTGCCAGCAGTCCCCACGGGGGGGGCGGAAACACCATATATTTT.

The chain recombines TRBV6-2 or TRBV6-3 with TRBJ1-5, with a possible D match to TRBD1 (5 bases). CDR1 and CDR2 from the germline V gene are MNHEY and SVGEGT. V was cut by 2 bases and J by 6 bases, with 14 bases left in between. CDR3 size: 15 residues. In nucleotides, the CDR3 is TGTGCCAGCAGTTACCAGCAGGGTGGGTTTCAGCCCCAGCATTTT. It is translated as CASSYQQGGFQPQHF.

The rearrangement uses TRBV19 and TRBJ1-4, with no clear D. This CDR3 contains 13 residues. Germline values: CDR1 LNHDA, CDR2 SQIVND (reference sequence). V was clipped by 3 bases and J by 8 bases, with 10 bases between them. The CDR3 protein is CASSMGRQEKLFF. DNA of the CDR3: TGTGCCAGTAGTATGGGGAGGCAGGAAAAACTGTTTTTT.

V is TRBV11-2 and J is TRBJ2-1; 11 positions agree with TRBD2. V gave up 2 bases and J gave up 6 bases; unmatched junction bases: 3. The CDR3 totals 15 residues. CDR1 SGHAT and CDR2 FQNNGV come from the germline V gene. In DNA form, the CDR3 reads TGTGCCAGCAGCTTATCACTAGCGGGAGTCAATGAGCAGTTCTTC. Translation: CASSLSLAGVNEQFF.

The chain employs TRBV19 and TRBJ1-5; 8 nucleotides align to TRBD1. V gave up 3 bases and J gave up 3 bases; unmatched junction bases: 4. Looked up from germline, CDR1 is LNHDA and CDR2 is SQIVND (reference sequence). The CDR3 is 15 residues long. CDR3 nucleotides: TGTGCCAGTAGTATGACAGGGGTTCCCAATCAGCCCCAGCATTTT. Translated, it gives CASSMTGVPNQPQHF.

V and J are TRBV5-5 and TRBJ2-2, with D maybe TRBD2 (5 bases). This CDR3 comprises 15 residues. The V end was cut by 4 bases, the J end by 0 bases, with 10 bases between. The germline gives CDR1 SGHKS, CDR2 YYEKEE (reference sequence). The CDR3 reads CASSPGLSNTGELFF. The DNA of the CDR3 is TGTGCCAGCAGCCCCGGACTCTCGAACACCGGGGAGCTGTTTTTT.

This chain connects TRBV9 to TRBJ2-5; 8 bases match TRBD2. Germline V gene data show CDR1 as SGDLS and CDR2 as YYNGEE. V shed 2 bases and J 4 bases; nucleotides not matched to a gene: 4. CDR3 size: 14 residues. The CDR3 reads CASSVAGGGETQYF. CDR3 DNA: TGTGCCAGCAGCGTGGCCGGGGGGGGAGAGACCCAGTACTTC.

This clone has only a few counts. The genes are TRBV2 and TRBJ2-7, with 9 positions matching TRBD2. The V and J ends lost 6 bases and 5 bases, in that order; junction bases with no gene match: 8. The germline gives CDR1 SNHLY, CDR2 FYNNEI. The CDR3 spans 14 residues. The CDR3 DNA is TGTGCCAGCAGGTCCGCTAGCGGGACCCACGAGCAGTACTTC. Protein: CASRSASGTHEQYF.

The CDR3 is CATRETGPTDTQYF. DNA of the CDR3: TGTGCCACCCGGGAGACAGGGCCCACAGATACGCAGTATTTT. The chain employs TRBV6-5 and TRBJ2-3, with D perhaps matching TRBD1 (7 bases). V was shortened by 10 bases and J by 2 bases, with 16 bases between the two germline ends. CDR1 is MNHEY and CDR2 is SVGAGI in the germline V gene. The CDR3 is made up of 14 amino acids.

The rearrangement links TRBV7-8 to TRBJ2-5; the D gene is possibly TRBD2 (5 bases). CDR3 size: 15 residues. V shed 1 base and J shed 4 bases, with 13 bases lying between them. Germline CDR1 reads SGHVS; CDR2 reads FQNEAQ. Written as DNA, the CDR3 is TGTGCCAGCAGCTTAGTTGCGGGCCGGGGAGAGACCCAGTACTTC. This gives the protein CASSLVAGRGETQYF.

CDR3 sequence reads: CASSQRETQYF. The CDR3 DNA is TGTGCCAGTTCCCAACGGGAGACCCAGTACTTC. This chain links TRBV19 with TRBJ2-5; the D is unclear. Trimming cost V 8 bases and J 5 bases, with 9 bases left between them. CDR1 and CDR2 (germline): LNHDA, SQIVND (reference sequence). CDR3 length: 11 residues. Based on the CDR3 plus reference TRBV19 and TRBJ2-5, the full variable domain is DGGITQSPKYLFRKEGQNVTLSCEQNLNHDAMYWYRQDPGQGLRLIYYSQIVNDFQKGDIAEGYSVSREKKESFPLTVTSAQKNPTAFYLCASSQRETQYFGPGTRLLVL.

The gene calls are TRBV18 and TRBJ1-5; D remains ambiguous. V lost 1 base and J lost 5, with 12 bases in between. Per the germline V gene, CDR1 is KGHSH and CDR2 is LQKENI. The CDR3 length is 15 residues. The CDR3 reads CASSPQGRKDQPQHF. The CDR3 region has the DNA TGTGCCAGCTCACCACAGGGAAGAAAGGATCAGCCCCAGCATTTT.

The chain uses TRBV5-4 and TRBJ2-7; 7 nucleotides agree with TRBD1. Per germline, CDR1 SGHNT and CDR2 YYREEE (reference sequence). The CDR3 spans 16 residues. The trim removed 0 bases at V and 9 bases at J, leaving 15 bases unmatched. The DNA for the CDR3 is TGTGCCAGCAGCTTGGATCTACGGGACAGACCTCTCGGGCAGTACTTC. This sequence encodes CASSLDLRDRPLGQYF.

This clone turned up a few times. Germline is not matched at one junction end, which may reflect a read error. The V call is TRBV5-4, the J call TRBJ2-7, with 8 bases fitting TRBD1. The CDR3 sequence is 13 residues long. Per the germline V gene, CDR1 is SGHNT and CDR2 is YYREEE (reference sequence). The CDR3 DNA reads as TGTGCCAGCAGATTGGACAGGGAAGGAGAGCAGTACTTC. Encoded protein: CASRLDREGEQYF.

This chain uses TRBV5-6 with TRBJ1-2; D gene uncertain. There are 15 residues in the CDR3. CDR1 is SGHDT, CDR2 YYEEEE, per germline. V gave up 4 bases and J gave up 0 bases, with 13 bases separating them. The CDR3 loop reads CASSPVLAANYGYTF. CDR3 sequence (DNA): TGTGCCAGCAGCCCAGTCCTTGCAGCTAACTATGGCTACACCTTC.

This clone showed up just once. This sequence joins TRBV3-1 (or the pseudogene TRBV3-2) and TRBJ2-1, with a weak D call TRBD2 (7 bases). CDR3 length: 15 amino acids. Germline V gene lookup returns CDR1 LGHDT and CDR2 YNNKEL (reference sequence). Trimming cost V 1 base and J 8 bases, with 15 bases left between them. CDR3 sequence: CASSQARGGRDEQFF. The CDR3 nucleotides read TGTGCCAGCAGCCAAGCGAGGGGGGGCCGTGATGAGCAGTTCTTC.

This clone was detected a few times. The gene calls are TRBV2 and TRBJ1-5; no clear D. The length of the CDR3 is 15 residues. Germline V CDR1 and CDR2: SNHLY, FYNNEI. V lost 2 bases, J lost 0 bases, and 8 bases lay in between. DNA for the CDR3: TGTGCCAGCAGTGAATCTGGGTATAGCAATCAGCCCCAGCATTTT. Encoded protein: CASSESGYSNQPQHF.

This chain links TRBV11-2 with TRBJ2-5; D unresolved. CDR3 length: 11 residues. V was cut by 5 bases and J by 5 bases, with 6 bases left in between. Germline loops: CDR1 SGHAT, CDR2 FQNNGV. The chain's CDR3 is CASSVSETQYF. The CDR3 nucleotides read TGTGCCAGCAGCGTTAGCGAGACCCAGTACTTC.

This chain uses TRBV7-5 with TRBJ2-3; the table assigns TRBD2, which was not confirmed against the DNA. TRBV7-5 is a pseudogene locus. This CDR3 has 18 residues. The CDR3 coding sequence is TGTGCCAGAAGCTTAGAGGCGTGTGAGCGGGAGTTCACAGATACGCAGTATTTT. As protein: CARSLEACEREFTDTQYF.

This chain connects TRBV24-1 to TRBJ2-3; 10 positions match TRBD2. The V segment lost 10 bases and the J segment 3 bases; nucleotides outside the gene matches: 3. The length of the CDR3 is 13 residues. CDR1 is KGHDR, CDR2 SFDVKD, per germline. The CDR3 DNA is TGTGCCACGGGGACTAGCGATACAGATACGCAGTATTTT. This translates into CATGTSDTDTQYF.

This chain joins TRBV4-3 and TRBJ2-7, with 12 bases fitting TRBD1. The CDR3 has 17 residues. Germline V lookup: CDR1 LGHNA, CDR2 YSLEER. V lost 0 bases, J lost 0 bases, and 3 bases stayed unmatched. The CDR3 DNA follows: TGCGCCAGCAGCCAAGATTGGGGACAGGGGGCCTCCTACGAGCAGTACTTC. Its protein is CASSQDWGQGASYEQYF.

The J gene is TRBJ1-5, the V gene TRBV10-3, with D uncertain. CDR1 and CDR2 from the germline V gene are ENHRY and SYGVKD. The CDR3 is made up of 13 amino acids. V dropped 5 bases and J dropped 1 base, with 6 bases sitting between them. The CDR3 sequence is CAISSYSNQPQHF. CDR3 DNA: TGTGCCATCAGTTCTTACAGCAATCAGCCCCAGCATTTT.

V gene TRBV5-1 combines with J gene TRBJ2-1; 8 bases match TRBD1. The V segment lost 0 bases and the J segment 4 bases; nucleotides outside the gene matches: 3. Germline V gene sequence: CDR1 SGHRS, CDR2 YFSETQ. The CDR3 has 15 amino acids. Here the CDR3 reads CASSLGRGRYNEQFF. The DNA for the CDR3 is TGCGCCAGCAGCTTGGGCAGGGGGCGATACAATGAGCAGTTCTTC.